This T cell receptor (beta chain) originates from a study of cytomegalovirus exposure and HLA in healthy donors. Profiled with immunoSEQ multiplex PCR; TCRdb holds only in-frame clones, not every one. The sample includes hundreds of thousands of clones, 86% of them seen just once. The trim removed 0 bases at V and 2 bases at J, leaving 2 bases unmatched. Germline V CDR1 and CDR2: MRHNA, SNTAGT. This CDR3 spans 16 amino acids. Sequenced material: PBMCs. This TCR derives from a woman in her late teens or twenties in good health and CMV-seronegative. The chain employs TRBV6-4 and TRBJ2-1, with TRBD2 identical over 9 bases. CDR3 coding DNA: TGTGCCAGCAGTGACTCCGGCGGGAGGGCCTACAATGAGCAGTTCTTC. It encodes CASSDSGGRAYNEQFF.